The next 25 T cell receptor beta chains were all read from a single sample in a study of cytomegalovirus exposure and HLA in healthy donors. Assay used: immunoSEQ multiplex PCR; TCRdb lists only in-frame clones, some missing. This sample has roughly 120,000 clones, with approximately 91% found just once. Sequencing used PBMCs. These receptors came from a man aged 18-30 years in good health and CMV-seropositive.

The chain uses TRBV5-4 and TRBJ2-5; 11 bases match TRBD2. The length of the CDR3 is 15 residues. Germline V CDR1 and CDR2: SGHNT, YYREEE (reference sequence). V shed 0 bases and J 4 bases; nucleotides not matched to a gene: 2. CDR3 sequence (DNA): TGTGCCAGCAGCTTGGATCTAGCGGGGGGAGAGACCCAGTACTTC. It yields the protein CASSLDLAGGETQYF.

The chain employs TRBV5-1 and TRBJ1-4, with 7 positions matching TRBD1. The germline gives CDR1 SGHRS, CDR2 YFSETQ. J gave up 0 bases and V 4 bases, and 6 bases lay outside the gene matches. The CDR3 contains 16 residues. Here the CDR3 reads CASSPGQIATNEKLFF. CDR3 bases: TGCGCCAGCAGCCCGGGACAGATTGCAACTAATGAAAAACTGTTTTTT. Based on the CDR3 plus reference TRBV5-1 and TRBJ1-4, the full variable domain is KAGVTQTPRYLIKTRGQQVTLSCSPISGHRSVSWYQQTPGQGLQFLFEYFSETQRNKGNFPGRFSGRQFSNSRSEMNVSTLELGDSALYLCASSPGQIATNEKLFFGSGTQLSVL.

The chain joins TRBV2 to TRBJ1-6, with D possibly TRBD1 on 6 matching bases. CDR1 and CDR2 (germline): SNHLY, FYNNEI. V was clipped by 6 bases and J by 10 bases, with 19 bases between them. The CDR3 spans 15 residues. This chain's CDR3 is CASRERQVGESPLHF. CDR3 sequence (DNA): TGTGCCAGCAGAGAAAGACAGGTTGGGGAATCACCCCTCCACTTT.

A single count supports this clone. The chain uses TRBV4-1 and TRBJ2-3; 14 positions agree with TRBD2. Germline V gene sequence: CDR1 MGHRA, CDR2 YSYEKL. The V and J ends lost 3 bases and 4 bases, in that order; junction bases with no gene match: 12. The CDR3 spans 19 residues. The CDR3 DNA reads TGCGCCAGCAGCCAGAGGAGACTAGCGGGGGGGCCGGGAGCAGATACGCAGTATTTT. It yields the protein CASSQRRLAGGPGADTQYF.

In its sample, this clone was seen once. The rearrangement links TRBV6-1 to TRBJ2-5; tentatively, D is TRBD1 (5 bases). Trimming removed 8 bases at V and 0 bases at J, with 10 bases between. This CDR3 has 13 amino acids. Germline V CDR1 and CDR2: MNHNS, SASEGT. CDR3 region: CASDWTNQETQYF. CDR3 DNA sequence: TGTGCCAGCGACTGGACAAACCAAGAGACCCAGTACTTC.

The CDR3 is CASSSSPTATYGYTF. The DNA for the CDR3 is TGTGCCAGCAGTTCCTCCCCGACAGCAACCTATGGCTACACCTTC. The chain recombines TRBV27 with TRBJ1-2; perhaps TRBD1 as D (5 bases). This CDR3 has 15 residues. The V end was cut by 4 bases, the J end by 4 bases, with 16 bases between. Looked up from germline, CDR1 is MNHEY and CDR2 is SMNVEV (reference sequence).

This chain joins TRBV2 and TRBJ2-3; perhaps TRBD2 as D (5 bases). Germline assignment: CDR1 SNHLY and CDR2 FYNNEI. The CDR3 is 14 residues long. The V end was cut by 4 bases, the J end by 2 bases, with 10 bases between. The CDR3 DNA is TGTGCCAGCAGTGTACAGCGGACCACAGATACGCAGTATTTT. It yields the protein CASSVQRTTDTQYF.

This chain links TRBV5-4 with TRBJ1-3; unclear D gene. This CDR3 has 14 amino acids. V gave up 4 bases and J gave up 2 bases, with 10 bases separating them. The germline gives CDR1 SGHNT, CDR2 YYREEE (reference sequence). This chain's CDR3 is CASSPEAAGNTIYF. CDR3 DNA: TGTGCCAGCAGCCCGGAGGCGGCTGGAAACACCATATATTTT.

This chain connects TRBV7-9 to TRBJ2-7; 7 bases line up with TRBD1. The V and J ends lost 3 bases and 6 bases, in that order; junction bases with no gene match: 2. CDR1 is SEHNR, CDR2 FQNEAQ, per germline (reference sequence). There are 12 residues in the CDR3. CDR3 sequence: CASSFGTAEQYF. CDR3 nucleotide sequence: TGTGCCAGCAGCTTTGGGACAGCCGAGCAGTACTTC.

The chain is built from TRBV5-6 and TRBJ1-2, with TRBD1 as a possible D gene (5 bases). The ends were cut back, 5 bases at V and 0 bases at J, with 17 bases in the middle. CDR3 size: 16 residues. CDR1 SGHDT and CDR2 YYEEEE come from the germline V gene. In DNA, the CDR3 is TGTGCCAGCAGGGATTGGGGGGAGGAGGCTAACTATGGCTACACCTTC. Translating it yields CASRDWGEEANYGYTF. The full variable domain, in which reference TRBV5-6 and TRBJ1-2 provide the parts outside the CDR3, is DAGVTQSPTHLIKTRGQQVTLRCSPKSGHDTVSWYQQALGQGPQFIFQYYEEEERQRGNFPDRFSGHQFPNYSSELNVNALLLGDSALYLCASRDWGEEANYGYTFGSGTRLTVV.

The rearrangement joins TRBV5-4 to TRBJ1-1; maybe TRBD1 (6 bases). The CDR3 has 14 residues. Per the germline V gene, CDR1 is SGHNT and CDR2 is YYREEE (reference sequence). Trimming took off 5 bases at V and 5 bases at J, with 16 bases between the two ends. The CDR3 spells CASSRREGETEAFF. CDR3 sequence (DNA): TGTGCCAGCAGTCGCAGGGAGGGGGAGACTGAAGCTTTCTTT.

The chain recombines TRBV2 with TRBJ1-2, with D tentatively TRBD1 (6 bases). V was pared by 7 bases and J by 3 bases, with 15 bases between. This CDR3 contains 14 residues. Germline V CDR1 and CDR2: SNHLY, FYNNEI. The CDR3 region has the DNA TGTGCCAGCACTACTACAGGGTCGGACTATGGCTACACCTTC. It codes for CASTTTGSDYGYTF. Variable domain in full (rest from reference TRBV2 and TRBJ1-2): EPEVTQTPSHQVTQMGQEVILRCVPISNHLYFYWYRQILGQKVEFLVSFYNNEISEKSEIFDDQFSVERPDGSNFTLKIRSTKLEDSAMYFCASTTTGSDYGYTFGSGTRLTVV.

The rearrangement uses TRBV5-7 and TRBJ1-1; 8 bases are a match to TRBD1. TRBV5-7 is an ORF, with its function uncertain. V was pared by 3 bases and J by 0 bases, with 7 bases of the junction left unmatched. The CDR3 runs to 16 residues. The CDR3 sequence is CASSSDRGEMNTEAFF. CDR3 DNA: TGTGCCAGCAGCTCTGACAGGGGCGAAATGAACACTGAAGCTTTCTTT.

The genes are TRBV4-1 and TRBJ2-5, with TRBD2 identical over 7 bases. From germline, CDR1 is MGHRA and CDR2 YSYEKL. With 5 bases clipped from V and 1 base from J, the junction kept 10 bases outside the gene matches. This CDR3 region has 16 residues. CDR3 amino acids: CASSTQPAGFQETQYF. The CDR3 DNA is TGCGCCAGCAGCACGCAACCAGCGGGGTTCCAAGAGACCCAGTACTTC.

The CDR3 here is CASSLGGPYGYTF. CDR3 coding DNA: TGTGCCAGCAGCTTAGGAGGCCCCTATGGCTACACCTTC. The chain recombines TRBV7-2 with TRBJ1-2, with D unresolved. This CDR3 spans 13 amino acids. Germline CDR1 SGHTA, CDR2 FQGNSA. Trimming removed 1 base at V and 4 bases at J, with 7 bases between.

V gene TRBV18 combines with J gene TRBJ1-1, with 7 nucleotides matching TRBD1. The length of the CDR3 is 15 residues. Unmatched junction bases numbered 10, after V lost 3 bases and J lost 6 bases. Germline assignment: CDR1 KGHSH and CDR2 LQKENI. CDR3 DNA sequence: TGTGCCAGCTCACCGGGGACAGACGCTTGGGCTGAAGCTTTCTTT. Its translation: CASSPGTDAWAEAFF. Full variable domain (outside the CDR3, taken from reference TRBV18 and TRBJ1-1): NAGVMQNPRHLVRRRGQEARLRCSPMKGHSHVYWYRQLPEEGLKFMVYLQKENIIDESGMPKERFSAEFPKEGPSILRIQQVVRGDSAAYFCASSPGTDAWAEAFFGQGTRLTVV.

The chain links TRBV5-6 to TRBJ2-7; a possible D gene is TRBD1 (5 bases). The length of the CDR3 is 16 residues. V gave up 0 bases and J gave up 0 bases, with 13 bases separating them. In germline, CDR1 is SGHDT, CDR2 YYEEEE. CDR3 sequence: CASSLGGGVNSYEQYF. CDR3 nucleotide sequence: TGTGCCAGCAGCTTGGGGGGCGGAGTTAACTCCTACGAGCAGTACTTC.

The CDR3 sequence is CSVEGQGTSYEQYF. CDR3 sequence (DNA): TGCAGCGTTGAAGGACAGGGTACCTCCTACGAGCAGTACTTC. V is TRBV29-1 and J is TRBJ2-7; 7 nucleotides agree with TRBD1. The CDR3 covers 14 residues. The trim removed 1 base at V and 0 bases at J, leaving 3 bases unmatched. Germline lookup yields CDR1 SQVTM and CDR2 ANQGSEA.

The chain couples TRBV10-2 to TRBJ2-3; D is ambiguous. V dropped 3 bases and J dropped 3 bases, with 16 bases sitting between them. Germline V CDR1 and CDR2: WSHSY, SAAADI. This CDR3 region has 16 residues. CDR3 DNA: TGCGCCAGCAGTGAACTGGGTGCTAGACGTACAGATACGCAGTATTTT. This codes for CASSELGARRTDTQYF.

This rearrangement joins TRBV18 to TRBJ2-7; a weak D match, TRBD1 (6 bases). The length of the CDR3 is 14 residues. Germline loops: CDR1 KGHSH, CDR2 LQKENI. Trimming stripped 4 bases from V and 1 base from J, with 11 bases between. The CDR3 nucleotides are TGTGCCAGCTCACAGGCTCAGGGGTCCTACGAGCAGTACTTC. Its translation: CASSQAQGSYEQYF.

The J gene is TRBJ1-4, the V gene TRBV7-2; 8 bases map to TRBD1. The V gene's germline CDR1 is SGHTA and CDR2 FQGNSA. J was trimmed by 5 bases and V by 4 bases; bases with no gene match: 3. The CDR3 has 14 amino acids. CDR3 amino acids: CASSSGTGNEKLFF. The CDR3 nucleotides read TGTGCCAGCAGCTCCGGGACAGGCAATGAAAAACTGTTTTTT.

V and J are TRBV12-5 and TRBJ1-1; D gene unclear. The germline gives CDR1 LGHNT, CDR2 FRNRAP. V lost 2 bases and J 1 base, leaving 5 bases between the germline ends. This CDR3 is built from 13 residues. CDR3 loop: CASGLSGNTEAFF. The CDR3 DNA follows: TGTGCTAGTGGTTTGTCAGGGAACACTGAAGCTTTCTTT.

This clone was seen at least ten times. The V call is TRBV6-1, the J call TRBJ1-2; a possible D gene is TRBD1 (5 bases). This CDR3 region has 16 residues. In germline, CDR1 is MNHNS, CDR2 SASEGT. Trimming removed 1 base from V and 5 bases from J, with 17 bases in between. The CDR3 DNA reads TGTGCCAGCAGTGAAGTAAAAGGAATGGGGCTGTATGGCTACACCTTC. Encoded protein: CASSEVKGMGLYGYTF.

V gene TRBV7-2 combines with J gene TRBJ2-3; TRBD1 is a possible D gene (5 bases). V was shortened by 6 bases and J by 9 bases, with 13 bases between the two germline ends. This CDR3 has 12 residues. In germline, CDR1 is SGHTA, CDR2 FQGNSA. The CDR3 spells CASSYRMSTQYF. In nucleotides, the CDR3 is TGTGCCAGCAGTTACAGGATGTCGACGCAGTATTTT.

This clone was observed a few times. The rearrangement links TRBV7-2 to TRBJ1-2; 7 positions match TRBD1. Germline V CDR1 and CDR2: SGHTA, FQGNSA. V gave up 6 bases and J gave up 2 bases; unmatched junction bases: 3. CDR3 length: 13 amino acids. The CDR3 DNA reads as TGTGCCAGCAGTCGGGACAGAAACTATGGCTACACCTTC. The encoded protein is CASSRDRNYGYTF.